This TCR beta chain was captured in a study of Graves' ophthalmopathy and Graves' hyperthyroidism. The CDR3 consists of 14 residues. Trimming cost V 5 bases and J 7 bases, with 17 bases left between them. For repertoire sequencing, the TCR beta CDR3 regions were amplified from RNA transcripts. First-round RT-PCR relied on HTBI primers, and a second-round multiplex PCR came next. Using its own MiXCR run on the multiplex PCR reads, TCRdb lists one record per CDR3 protein. The table lists 300,000 to 500,000 distinct CDR3 sequences, 15% to 17% of them singletons. The sequenced sample consisted of peripheral blood. This TCR came from a woman aged 18-29 years with stable Graves' hyperthyroidism. The chain employs TRBV12-3 or TRBV12-4 and TRBJ1-1; D possibly corresponds to TRBD1 (6 bases). DNA for the CDR3: TGTGCCAGCAGTCCCCGGGGAGGGGGACTTGAAGCTTTCTTT. This encodes CASSPRGGGLEAFF.